The 14 T cell receptor beta chains presented below share a single source sample, sequenced in a study of blood T cell repertoires in COVID-19. Data came from immunoSEQ multiplex PCR; TCRdb stores just in-frame clones and leaves some out. The profile shows 60,000 to 80,000 clones, 80% to 85% of them singletons. The material sequenced was peripheral blood. Receptors were obtained from a man aged 45 to 65 with active COVID-19.

The rearrangement links TRBV6-5 to TRBJ2-7, with a tentative D call TRBD2 (5 bases). CDR1 is MNHEY and CDR2 is SVGAGI in the germline V gene. V dropped 5 bases and J dropped 0 bases, with 11 bases sitting between them. CDR3 size: 14 residues. CDR3 protein: CASSLARGSYEQYF. For the CDR3, the DNA is TGTGCCAGCAGTCTCGCCCGGGGCTCCTACGAGCAGTACTTC.

This clone was seen once. The chain combines TRBV13 with TRBJ2-7; 9 nucleotides match TRBD1. Trimming removed 6 bases from V and 0 bases from J; junction bases left unmatched: 3. Germline-derived CDR1 and CDR2 are PRHDT and FYEKMQ (reference sequence). The CDR3 length is 14 residues. CDR3 nucleotides: TGTGCCAGCAGTTTACAGGGGGCCTCCTACGAGCAGTACTTC. Amino acids: CASSLQGASYEQYF.

V gene TRBV19 combines with J gene TRBJ1-1; D gene ambiguous. The CDR3 is made up of 13 amino acids. Germline V gives CDR1 LNHDA, CDR2 SQIVND (reference sequence). V lost 3 bases to trimming and J lost 1 base, with 6 bases between them. CDR3 sequence: CASSIPSNTEAFF. In nucleotides, the CDR3 is TGTGCCAGTAGTATTCCCTCGAACACTGAAGCTTTCTTT.

The chain uses TRBV30 and TRBJ2-3; 8 bases match TRBD2. The CDR3 is made up of 16 amino acids. With V trimmed by 1 base and J by 6 bases, 12 bases remained unmatched. CDR1 is GTSNPN and CDR2 is SVGIG in the germline V gene (reference sequence). This CDR3 is CAWSAPTIAGTDTQYF. CDR3 nucleotides: TGTGCCTGGAGTGCCCCGACTATAGCGGGAACTGATACGCAGTATTTT.

V is TRBV27 and J is TRBJ2-5, with D perhaps TRBD1 (7 bases). The length of the CDR3 is 19 residues. Germline CDR1 and CDR2: MNHEY and SMNVEV (reference sequence). V shed 6 bases and J shed 1 base, with 27 bases lying between them. CDR3 in amino acids: CASSPWDSNVRRGQETQYF. The CDR3 DNA is TGTGCCAGCAGCCCGTGGGACAGTAACGTAAGGAGGGGCCAAGAGACCCAGTACTTC.

This sequence joins TRBV5-1 and TRBJ1-4, with TRBD1 as a possible D gene (6 bases). This CDR3 spans 13 amino acids. V dropped 4 bases and J dropped 8 bases, with 12 bases sitting between them. Germline CDR1 SGHRS, CDR2 YFSETQ. The CDR3: CASSVRQAEKLFF. CDR3 DNA sequence: TGCGCCAGCAGCGTGCGACAGGCCGAAAAACTGTTTTTT.

The gene calls are TRBV3-1 (or the pseudogene TRBV3-2) and TRBJ1-5; D is unresolved. In germline, CDR1 is LGHDT, CDR2 YNNKEL (reference sequence). V was pared by 2 bases and J by 5 bases, with 10 bases between. There are 14 residues in the CDR3. The CDR3 loop is CASSQTGSHQPQHF. Written as DNA, the CDR3 is TGTGCCAGCAGCCAAACGGGTTCTCATCAGCCCCAGCATTTT.

This rearrangement joins TRBV5-1 to TRBJ2-2; D unresolved. This CDR3 is built from 14 residues. From germline, CDR1 is SGHRS and CDR2 YFSETQ. V was shortened by 2 bases and J by 5 bases, with 10 bases between the two germline ends. The CDR3 DNA sequence: TGCGCCAGCAGCTTATCTTTAGTTACCGGGGAGCTGTTTTTT. This translates into CASSLSLVTGELFF. The variable domain in full, with the rest retrieved from reference TRBV5-1 and TRBJ2-2, is KAGVTQTPRYLIKTRGQQVTLSCSPISGHRSVSWYQQTPGQGLQFLFEYFSETQRNKGNFPGRFSGRQFSNSRSEMNVSTLELGDSALYLCASSLSLVTGELFFGEGSRLTVL.

V is TRBV2 and J is TRBJ2-3; D is unresolved. In germline, CDR1 is SNHLY, CDR2 FYNNEI. The V end was cut by 10 bases, the J end by 4 bases, with 18 bases between. CDR3 length: 14 residues. The CDR3 region has the DNA TGTGCCACCTCTTTGTCACCACATCCAGATACGCAGTATTTT. Amino acid sequence: CATSLSPHPDTQYF.

V gene TRBV15 combines with J gene TRBJ1-2; weak D call: TRBD1 (6 bases). The CDR3 totals 15 residues. CDR1 and CDR2 from the germline V gene are LNHNV and YYDKDF (reference sequence). Between the trimmed V and J ends, which lost 0 bases and 8 bases, there was a span of 16 bases. In DNA, the CDR3 is TGTGCCACCAGCAGAGAAGTGGGGGCCAGTAACGGCTACACCTTC. Protein: CATSREVGASNGYTF.

In nucleotides, the CDR3 is TGTGCCAGCAGTTACCATGCTGGGGGCTCTAGCAATCAGCCCCAGCATTTT. It yields the protein CASSYHAGGSSNQPQHF. This chain links TRBV6-2 or TRBV6-3 with TRBJ1-5; D possibly corresponds to TRBD1 (6 bases). There are 17 residues in the CDR3. Germline values: CDR1 MNHEY, CDR2 SVGEGT. Trimming removed 2 bases from V and 0 bases from J, with 14 bases in between.

The chain links TRBV15 to TRBJ1-2; D call uncertain. The CDR3 is made up of 12 amino acids. In germline, CDR1 is LNHNV, CDR2 YYDKDF (reference sequence). V was pared by 5 bases and J by 4 bases, with 8 bases between. The CDR3: CATSGEGYGYTF. CDR3 in DNA: TGTGCCACCAGCGGGGAGGGCTATGGCTACACCTTC. The full variable domain, with the rest looked up from reference TRBV15 and TRBJ1-2, is DAMVIQNPRYQVTQFGKPVTLSCSQTLNHNVMYWYQQKSSQAPKLLFHYYDKDFNNEADTPDNFQSRRPNTSFCFLDIRSPGLGDTAMYLCATSGEGYGYTFGSGTRLTVV.

The gene calls are TRBV6-5 and TRBJ2-2; tentatively, D is TRBD2 (6 bases). Trimming shortened V by 4 bases and J by 1 base, and 13 bases separated the two germline ends. This CDR3 has 16 residues. Germline V gene data show CDR1 as MNHEY and CDR2 as SVGAGI. The CDR3 is CASSLLLAVNTGELFF. DNA of the CDR3: TGTGCCAGCAGTTTACTACTAGCAGTGAACACCGGGGAGCTGTTTTTT.

The chain couples TRBV19 to TRBJ2-7, with D perhaps matching TRBD1 (5 bases). V was clipped by 5 bases and J by 2 bases, with 13 bases between them. Germline V gene data show CDR1 as LNHDA and CDR2 as SQIVND (reference sequence). This CDR3 has 14 amino acids. The CDR3 is CASSLGQSTYEQYF. The CDR3 region has the DNA TGTGCCAGTAGTTTGGGGCAGAGTACCTACGAGCAGTACTTC. Full variable domain (outside the CDR3, taken from reference TRBV19 and TRBJ2-7): DGGITQSPKYLFRKEGQNVTLSCEQNLNHDAMYWYRQDPGQGLRLIYYSQIVNDFQKGDIAEGYSVSREKKESFPLTVTSAQKNPTAFYLCASSLGQSTYEQYFGPGTRLTVT.